Below, one T cell receptor beta chain is given with its context. Original methodology: Counts of nucleated cells, estimated from reference gene primer amplification, were obtained. TCRdb's copy holds only in-frame clones and misses some; the assay was immunoSEQ multiplex PCR. V, J and clone size derive from that table, while D and trimming were established from the DNA sequence. The table has fewer than 300,000 clones, roughly four fifths seen once. The data stem from a study of blood T cell repertoires in COVID-19. Study-wide background: Sources were T cells, B-cell-depleted T cells, or PBMCs; the material itself was cDNA or gDNA.

V gave up 6 bases and J gave up 5 bases, with 16 bases separating them. CDR3 length: 14 amino acids. Germline CDR1 is SEHNR and CDR2 is FQNEAQ (reference sequence). The sequencing input was peripheral blood. The sequence was collected from a woman in her fifties or sixties who had recovered from COVID-19. This chain joins TRBV7-9 and TRBJ1-2; D is uncertain. Here the CDR3 DNA reads TGTGCCAGCAGACTTCAAGAGGTGTGGTATGGCTACACCTTC. It yields the protein CASRLQEVWYGYTF.